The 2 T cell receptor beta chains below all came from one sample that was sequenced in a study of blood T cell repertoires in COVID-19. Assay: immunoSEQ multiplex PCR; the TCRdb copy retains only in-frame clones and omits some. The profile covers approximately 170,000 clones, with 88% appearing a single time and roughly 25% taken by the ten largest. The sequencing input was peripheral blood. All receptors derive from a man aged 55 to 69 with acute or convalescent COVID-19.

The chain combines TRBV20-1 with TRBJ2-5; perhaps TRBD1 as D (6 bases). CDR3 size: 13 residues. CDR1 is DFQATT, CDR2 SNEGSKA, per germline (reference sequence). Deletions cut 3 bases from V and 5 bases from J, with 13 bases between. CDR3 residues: CSASIRGRETQYF. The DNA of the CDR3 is TGCAGTGCTAGTATCAGGGGTCGGGAGACCCAGTACTTC.

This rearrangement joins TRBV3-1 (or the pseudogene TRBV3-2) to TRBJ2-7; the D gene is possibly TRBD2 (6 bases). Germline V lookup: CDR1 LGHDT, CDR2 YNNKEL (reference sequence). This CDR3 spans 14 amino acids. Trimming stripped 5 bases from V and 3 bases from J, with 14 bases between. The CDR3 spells CASSTSGLLYEQYF. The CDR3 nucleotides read TGTGCCAGCAGCACCTCGGGACTTCTCTACGAGCAGTACTTC.